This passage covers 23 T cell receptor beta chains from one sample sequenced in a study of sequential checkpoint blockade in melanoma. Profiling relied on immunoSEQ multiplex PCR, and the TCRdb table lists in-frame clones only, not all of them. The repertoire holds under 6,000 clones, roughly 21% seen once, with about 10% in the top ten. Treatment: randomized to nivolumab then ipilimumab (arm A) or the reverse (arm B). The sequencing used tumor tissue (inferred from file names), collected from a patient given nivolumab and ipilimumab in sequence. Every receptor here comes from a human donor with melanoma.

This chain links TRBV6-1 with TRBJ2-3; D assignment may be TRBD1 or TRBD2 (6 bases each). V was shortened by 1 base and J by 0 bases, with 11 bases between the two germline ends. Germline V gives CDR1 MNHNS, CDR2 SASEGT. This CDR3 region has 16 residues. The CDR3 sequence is CASSEEGGPSTDTQYF. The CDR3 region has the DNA TGTGCCAGCAGTGAAGAGGGGGGACCTAGCACAGATACGCAGTATTTT.

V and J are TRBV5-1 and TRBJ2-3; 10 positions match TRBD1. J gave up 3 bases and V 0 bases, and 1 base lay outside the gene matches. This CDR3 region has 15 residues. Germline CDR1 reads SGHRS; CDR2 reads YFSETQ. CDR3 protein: CASSLGGQGTDTQYF. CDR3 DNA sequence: TGCGCCAGCAGCTTGGGGGGACAGGGGACAGATACGCAGTATTTT.

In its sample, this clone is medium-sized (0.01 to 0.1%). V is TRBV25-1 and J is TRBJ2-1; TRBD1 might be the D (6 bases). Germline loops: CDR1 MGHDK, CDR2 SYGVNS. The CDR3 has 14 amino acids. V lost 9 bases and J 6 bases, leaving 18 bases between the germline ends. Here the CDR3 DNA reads TGTGCCAGAAAAAAAAAGGACAGCCCCAATGAGCAGTTCTTC. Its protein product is CARKKKDSPNEQFF.

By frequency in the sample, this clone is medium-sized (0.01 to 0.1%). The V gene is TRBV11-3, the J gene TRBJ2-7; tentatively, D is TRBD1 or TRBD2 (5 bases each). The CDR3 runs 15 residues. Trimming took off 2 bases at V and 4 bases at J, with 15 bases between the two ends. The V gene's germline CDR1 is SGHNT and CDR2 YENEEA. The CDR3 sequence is CASSLRTTWGYEQYF. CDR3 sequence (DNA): TGTGCCAGCAGCTTACGGACAACCTGGGGGTACGAGCAGTACTTC.

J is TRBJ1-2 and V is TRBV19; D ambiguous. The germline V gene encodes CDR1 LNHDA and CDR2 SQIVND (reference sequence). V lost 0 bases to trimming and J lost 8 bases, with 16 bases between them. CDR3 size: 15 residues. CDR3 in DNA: TGTGCCAGTAGTATAGATGATAAAGGAGATATCGGCTACACCTTC. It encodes CASSIDDKGDIGYTF.

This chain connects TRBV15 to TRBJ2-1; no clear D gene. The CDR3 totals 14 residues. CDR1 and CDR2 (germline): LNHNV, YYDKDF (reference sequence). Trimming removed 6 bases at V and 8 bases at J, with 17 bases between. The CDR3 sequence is CATSFEDPGYEQFF. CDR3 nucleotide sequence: TGTGCCACCAGTTTTGAGGACCCCGGCTATGAGCAGTTCTTC.

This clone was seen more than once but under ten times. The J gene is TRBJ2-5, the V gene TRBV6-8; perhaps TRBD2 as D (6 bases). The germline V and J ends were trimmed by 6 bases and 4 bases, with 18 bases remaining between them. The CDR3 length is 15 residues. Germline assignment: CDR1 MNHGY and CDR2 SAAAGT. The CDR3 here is CASRAAGRSGETQYF. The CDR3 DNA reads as TGTGCCAGCAGGGCTGCGGGGAGGTCTGGAGAGACCCAGTACTTC.

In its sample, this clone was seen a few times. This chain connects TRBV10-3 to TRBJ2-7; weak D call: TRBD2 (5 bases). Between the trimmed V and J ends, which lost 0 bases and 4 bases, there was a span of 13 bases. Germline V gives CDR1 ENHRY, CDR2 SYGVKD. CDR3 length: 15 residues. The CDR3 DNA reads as TGTGCCATCAGTGAGTCGAGACGGGGTATATACGAGCAGTACTTC. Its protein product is CAISESRRGIYEQYF.

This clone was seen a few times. The CDR3 here is CASSVARGAYNEQFF. DNA of the CDR3: TGTGCCAGCAGTGTAGCCAGGGGGGCCTACAATGAGCAGTTCTTC. V gene TRBV6-8 combines with J gene TRBJ2-1; a possible D gene is TRBD1 (7 bases). V lost 5 bases and J 2 bases, leaving 13 bases between the germline ends. The CDR3 length is 15 residues. Germline-derived CDR1 and CDR2 are MNHGY and SAAAGT.

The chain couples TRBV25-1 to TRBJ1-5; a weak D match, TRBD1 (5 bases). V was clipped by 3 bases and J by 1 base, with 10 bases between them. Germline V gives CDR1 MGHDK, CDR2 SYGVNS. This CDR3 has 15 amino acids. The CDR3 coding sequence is TGTGCCAGCAGTGATGGGGACCAGAGCAATCAGCCCCAGCATTTT. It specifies CASSDGDQSNQPQHF.

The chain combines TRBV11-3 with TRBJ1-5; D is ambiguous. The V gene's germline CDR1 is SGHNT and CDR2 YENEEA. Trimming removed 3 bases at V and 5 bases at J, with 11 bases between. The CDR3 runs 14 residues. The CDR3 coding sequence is TGTGCCAGCAGCTTGGGTTTTGGGGATCAGCCCCAGCATTTT. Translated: CASSLGFGDQPQHF.

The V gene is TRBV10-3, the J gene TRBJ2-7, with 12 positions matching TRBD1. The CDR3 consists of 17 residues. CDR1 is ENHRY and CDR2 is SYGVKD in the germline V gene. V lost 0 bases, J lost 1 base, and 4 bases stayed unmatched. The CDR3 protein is CAISESGGQGASYEQYF. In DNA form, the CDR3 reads TGTGCCATCAGTGAGTCGGGGGGACAGGGGGCTTCCTACGAGCAGTACTTC.

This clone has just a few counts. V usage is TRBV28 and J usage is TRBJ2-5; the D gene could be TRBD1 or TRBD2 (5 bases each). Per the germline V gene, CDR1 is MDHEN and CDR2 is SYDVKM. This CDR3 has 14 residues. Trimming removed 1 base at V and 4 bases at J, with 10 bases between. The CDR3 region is CASSLFPGRETQYF. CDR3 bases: TGTGCCAGCAGTTTATTTCCGGGACGAGAGACCCAGTACTTC.

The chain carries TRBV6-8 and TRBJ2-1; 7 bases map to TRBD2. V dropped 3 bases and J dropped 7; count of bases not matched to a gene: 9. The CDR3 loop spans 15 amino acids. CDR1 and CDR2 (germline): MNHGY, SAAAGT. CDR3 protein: CASSYGGGSHNEQFF. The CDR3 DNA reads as TGTGCCAGCAGTTATGGTGGCGGGAGTCATAATGAGCAGTTCTTC.

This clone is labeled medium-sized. The CDR3 loop is CASGLSATAEAFF. In DNA, the CDR3 is TGTGCTAGTGGTTTGTCTGCCACCGCTGAAGCTTTCTTT. This sequence joins TRBV12-5 and TRBJ1-1; D remains ambiguous. V was pared by 2 bases and J by 6 bases, with 10 bases between. CDR3 length: 13 residues. The germline CDR1 and CDR2 sequences are LGHNT and FRNRAP.

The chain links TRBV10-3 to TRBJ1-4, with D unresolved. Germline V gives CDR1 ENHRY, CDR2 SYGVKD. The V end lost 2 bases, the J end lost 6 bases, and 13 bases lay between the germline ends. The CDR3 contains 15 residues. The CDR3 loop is CAISEVHLVDEKLFF. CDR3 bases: TGTGCCATCAGTGAGGTACACCTGGTAGATGAAAAACTGTTTTTT.

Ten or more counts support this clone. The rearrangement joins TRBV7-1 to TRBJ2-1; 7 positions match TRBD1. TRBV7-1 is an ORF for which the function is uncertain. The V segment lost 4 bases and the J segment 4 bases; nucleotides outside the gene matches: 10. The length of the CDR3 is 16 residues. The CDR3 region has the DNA TGTGCCAGCAGCTTAGCCCGGGACAGACTGTACAATGAGCAGTTCTTC. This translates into CASSLARDRLYNEQFF.

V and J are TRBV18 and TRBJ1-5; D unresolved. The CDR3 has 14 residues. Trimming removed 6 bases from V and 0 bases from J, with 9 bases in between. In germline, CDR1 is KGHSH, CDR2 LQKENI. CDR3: CASSVQPSNQPQHF. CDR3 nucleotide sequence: TGTGCCAGCTCGGTACAGCCTAGCAATCAGCCCCAGCATTTT.

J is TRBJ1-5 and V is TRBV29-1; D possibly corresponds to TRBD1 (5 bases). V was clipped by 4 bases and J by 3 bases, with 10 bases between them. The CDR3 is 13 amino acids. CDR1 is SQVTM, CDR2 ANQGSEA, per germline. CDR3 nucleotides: TGCAGCGTTGCCCAGGGAATCAATCAGCCCCAGCATTTT. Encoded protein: CSVAQGINQPQHF. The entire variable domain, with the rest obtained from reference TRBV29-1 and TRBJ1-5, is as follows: SAVISQKPSRDICQRGTSLTIQCQVDSQVTMMFWYRQQPGQSLTLIATANQGSEATYESGFVIDKFPISRPNLTFSTLTVSNMSPEDSSIYLCSVAQGINQPQHFGDGTRLSIL.

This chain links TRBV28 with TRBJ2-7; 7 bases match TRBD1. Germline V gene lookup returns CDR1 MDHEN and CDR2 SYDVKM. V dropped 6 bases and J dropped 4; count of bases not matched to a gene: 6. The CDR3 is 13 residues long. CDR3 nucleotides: TGTGCCAGCAGGCTGACAGGGCGGTACGAGCAGTACTTC. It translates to CASRLTGRYEQYF. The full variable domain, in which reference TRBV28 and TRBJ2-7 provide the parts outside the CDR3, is DVKVTQSSRYLVKRTGEKVFLECVQDMDHENMFWYRQDPGLGLRLIYFSYDVKMKEKGDIPEGYSVSREKKERFSLILESASTNQTSMYLCASRLTGRYEQYFGPGTRLTVT.

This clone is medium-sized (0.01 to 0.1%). The CDR3 here is CASTPPQGPSTDTQYF. The CDR3 DNA reads as TGTGCCAGCACCCCCCCACAGGGACCTAGCACAGATACGCAGTATTTT. This rearrangement joins TRBV11-3 to TRBJ2-3; D perhaps matches TRBD1 (6 bases). Germline CDR1 reads SGHNT; CDR2 reads YENEEA. The CDR3 extends over 16 amino acids. Deletions cut 7 bases from V and 0 bases from J, with 17 bases between.

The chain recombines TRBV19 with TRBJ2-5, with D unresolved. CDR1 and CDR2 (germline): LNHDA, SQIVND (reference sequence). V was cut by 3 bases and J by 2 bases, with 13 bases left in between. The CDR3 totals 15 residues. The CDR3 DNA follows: TGTGCCAGTAGTATCGCCCGGACGCCTCAAGAGACCCAGTACTTC. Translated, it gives CASSIARTPQETQYF.

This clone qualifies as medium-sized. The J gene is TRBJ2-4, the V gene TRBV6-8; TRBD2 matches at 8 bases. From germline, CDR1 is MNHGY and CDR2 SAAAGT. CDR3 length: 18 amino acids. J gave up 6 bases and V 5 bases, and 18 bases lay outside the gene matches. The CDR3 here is CASSALRLAHERGNIQYF. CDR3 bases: TGTGCCAGCAGTGCCCTTCGACTAGCGCATGAGAGGGGAAACATTCAGTACTTC.